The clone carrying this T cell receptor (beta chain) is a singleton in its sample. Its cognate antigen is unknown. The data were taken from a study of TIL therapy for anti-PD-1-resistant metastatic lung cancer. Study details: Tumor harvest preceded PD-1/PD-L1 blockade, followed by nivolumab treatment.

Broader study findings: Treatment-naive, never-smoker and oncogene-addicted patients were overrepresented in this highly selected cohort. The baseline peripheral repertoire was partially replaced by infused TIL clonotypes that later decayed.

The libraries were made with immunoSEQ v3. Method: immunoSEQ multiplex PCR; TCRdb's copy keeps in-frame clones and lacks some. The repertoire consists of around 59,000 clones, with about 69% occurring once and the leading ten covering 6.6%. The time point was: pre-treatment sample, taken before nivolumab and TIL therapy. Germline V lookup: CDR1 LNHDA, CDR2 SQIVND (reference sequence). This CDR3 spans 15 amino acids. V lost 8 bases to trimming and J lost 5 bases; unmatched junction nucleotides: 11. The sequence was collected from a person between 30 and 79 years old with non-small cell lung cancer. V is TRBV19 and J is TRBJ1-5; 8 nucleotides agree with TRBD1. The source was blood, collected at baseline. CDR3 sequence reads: CASYETGATYQPQHF. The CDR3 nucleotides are TGTGCCAGTTACGAGACAGGGGCAACCTATCAGCCCCAGCATTTT. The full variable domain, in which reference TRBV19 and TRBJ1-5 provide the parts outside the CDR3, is DGGITQSPKYLFRKEGQNVTLSCEQNLNHDAMYWYRQDPGQGLRLIYYSQIVNDFQKGDIAEGYSVSREKKESFPLTVTSAQKNPTAFYLCASYETGATYQPQHFGDGTRLSIL.